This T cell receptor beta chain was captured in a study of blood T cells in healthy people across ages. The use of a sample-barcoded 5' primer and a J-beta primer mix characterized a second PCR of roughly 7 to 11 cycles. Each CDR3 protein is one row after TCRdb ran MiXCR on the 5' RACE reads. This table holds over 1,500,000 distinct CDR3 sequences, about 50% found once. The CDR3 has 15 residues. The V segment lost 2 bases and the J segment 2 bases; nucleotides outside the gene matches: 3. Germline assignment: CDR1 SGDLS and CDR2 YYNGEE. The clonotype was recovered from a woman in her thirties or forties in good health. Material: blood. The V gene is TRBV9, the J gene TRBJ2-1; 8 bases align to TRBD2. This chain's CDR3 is CASSVSGETYNEQFF. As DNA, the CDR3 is TGTGCCAGCAGCGTTAGCGGGGAGACCTACAATGAGCAGTTCTTC.